Listed below are T cell receptor beta chains from one sample, sequenced in a study of blood T cell repertoires in COVID-19. TCRdb's copy holds only in-frame clones and misses some; the assay was immunoSEQ multiplex PCR. Here the sample spans approximately 310,000 clones, roughly 86% being singletons. Sequenced material: peripheral blood. These receptors all stem from a woman aged 45-65 years who had recovered from COVID-19. The CDR3 runs from the conserved cysteine through the conserved F or W. A D gene is named only where the DNA matches it firmly. Clone sizes are given selectively: once, few, many, or a class where the clone is expanded.

d_call: -
clone_size: -
v_call: TRBV27
j_call: TRBJ1-1
cdr3_aa: CASSLMGGPSFF
cdr3_nt: TGTGCCAGCAGTTTAATGGGGGGACCTTCGTTCTTT

d_call: -
clone_size: -
v_call: TRBV29-1
j_call: TRBJ2-3
cdr3_aa: CSVEGRFLYTQYF
cdr3_nt: TGCAGCGTTGAGGGCCGGTTCCTCTATACGCAGTATTTT

d_call: TRBD2
clone_size: few
v_call: TRBV5-1
j_call: TRBJ2-7
cdr3_aa: CASSLVGTSGPSSYEQYF
cdr3_nt: TGCGCCAGCAGCTTGGTTGGGACTAGCGGTCCTAGCTCCTACGAGCAGTACTTC

d_call: TRBD1
clone_size: -
v_call: TRBV10-2
j_call: TRBJ1-4
cdr3_aa: CASIGTEDATNEKLFF
cdr3_nt: TGCGCCAGCATCGGGACAGAAGATGCAACTAATGAAAAACTGTTTTTT

d_call: TRBD2
clone_size: few
v_call: TRBV18
j_call: TRBJ2-7
cdr3_aa: CASSPTSGGSYEQYF
cdr3_nt: TGTGCCAGCTCACCGACTAGCGGGGGCTCCTACGAGCAGTACTTC

d_call: TRBD1
clone_size: -
v_call: TRBV27
j_call: TRBJ2-7
cdr3_aa: CASSLQTGVGYEQYF
cdr3_nt: TGTGCCAGCAGTTTACAGACAGGGGTTGGGTACGAGCAGTACTTC

d_call: -
clone_size: -
v_call: TRBV2
j_call: TRBJ2-7
cdr3_aa: CASSHDSVSYEQYF
cdr3_nt: TGTGCCAGCAGCCACGACAGCGTATCCTACGAGCAGTACTTC

d_call: -
clone_size: -
v_call: TRBV28
j_call: TRBJ2-7
cdr3_aa: CASHGPLSYEQYF
cdr3_nt: TGTGCCAGCCATGGGCCCCTATCCTACGAGCAGTACTTC

d_call: -
clone_size: once
v_call: TRBV27
j_call: TRBJ2-7
cdr3_aa: CASSLSAVGGYEQYF
cdr3_nt: TGTGCCAGCAGTTTATCAGCGGTAGGGGGCTACGAGCAGTACTTC

d_call: -
clone_size: -
v_call: TRBV3-1/TRBV3-2
j_call: TRBJ1-2
cdr3_aa: CASSQDSTGAGGYTF
cdr3_nt: TGTGCCAGCAGCCAAGATTCCACTGGGGCTGGCGGCTACACCTTC

d_call: -
clone_size: -
v_call: TRBV29-1
j_call: TRBJ2-3
cdr3_aa: CSVADGRGADTQYF
cdr3_nt: TGCAGCGTTGCGGACGGGAGAGGGGCAGATACGCAGTATTTT

d_call: -
clone_size: -
v_call: TRBV24-1
j_call: TRBJ1-5
cdr3_aa: CATSEGNQPQHF
cdr3_nt: TGTGCCACCTCGGAGGGCAATCAGCCCCAGCATTTT

d_call: -
clone_size: -
v_call: TRBV2
j_call: TRBJ2-5
cdr3_aa: CASSELAAETQYF
cdr3_nt: TGTGCCAGCAGTGAACTAGCCGCCGAGACCCAGTACTTC

d_call: TRBD1
clone_size: -
v_call: TRBV11-2
j_call: TRBJ1-2
cdr3_aa: CASRKPGGFNYGYTF
cdr3_nt: TGTGCCAGCAGGAAACCAGGGGGCTTTAACTATGGCTACACCTTC

d_call: -
clone_size: -
v_call: TRBV4-3
j_call: TRBJ1-5
cdr3_aa: CASSQGAGQWQPQHF
cdr3_nt: TGCGCCAGCAGCCAAGGGGCAGGGCAGTGGCAGCCCCAGCATTTT

d_call: TRBD1
clone_size: -
v_call: TRBV10-3
j_call: TRBJ1-1
cdr3_aa: CAISVQGAPNTEAFF
cdr3_nt: TGTGCCATCAGTGTACAGGGGGCACCGAACACTGAAGCTTTCTTT

d_call: TRBD1
clone_size: -
v_call: TRBV6-5
j_call: TRBJ1-6
cdr3_aa: CASSRTGQGGSPLHF
cdr3_nt: TGTGCCAGCAGTCGTACAGGACAGGGTGGTTCACCCCTCCACTTT

d_call: TRBD1
clone_size: -
v_call: TRBV19
j_call: TRBJ1-2
cdr3_aa: CASIRKQGNGYTF
cdr3_nt: TGTGCCAGTATCCGAAAACAGGGGAATGGCTACACCTTC

d_call: TRBD1
clone_size: -
v_call: TRBV4-3
j_call: TRBJ2-3
cdr3_aa: CASSHDRGTADTQYF
cdr3_nt: TGCGCCAGCAGCCATGACAGGGGAACCGCAGATACGCAGTATTTT

d_call: -
clone_size: few
v_call: TRBV7-2
j_call: TRBJ1-2
cdr3_aa: CASSLPGANYGYTF
cdr3_nt: TGTGCCAGCAGCCTACCGGGAGCTAACTATGGCTACACCTTC

d_call: TRBD2
clone_size: -
v_call: TRBV9
j_call: TRBJ2-5
cdr3_aa: CASNPSGGTQETQYF
cdr3_nt: TGTGCCAGCAACCCCAGCGGGGGGACCCAAGAGACCCAGTACTTC

d_call: TRBD2
clone_size: -
v_call: TRBV28
j_call: TRBJ2-5
cdr3_aa: CASRPRGGHSETQYF
cdr3_nt: TGTGCCAGCAGGCCGCGGGGGGGCCATTCCGAGACCCAGTACTTC